A selection of T cell receptor beta chains follows, all from one sample in a study of blood T cell repertoires in COVID-19. Here immunoSEQ multiplex PCR was the method, and the copy in TCRdb shows in-frame clones only, minus some. The sample contains a few hundred thousand clones, roughly 87% of which appear only once. The sample comprised peripheral blood. All receptors derive from a man younger than 35 with active or convalescent COVID-19. The CDR3 runs from the conserved cysteine through the conserved F or W. The D gene is left open where the match is weak. Some rows mark clone size as missing; the rest say once, few, many or name a class of expanded clone.

CASSLGTGGTNQPQHF,TGTGCCAGCAGTTTAGGGACAGGGGGCACCAATCAGCCCCAGCATTTT,-,TRBV27,16,TRBD1,TRBJ1-5
CASSYQGINEQFF,TGTGCCAGCAGTTACCAGGGAATAAATGAGCAGTTCTTC,-,TRBV6-2/TRBV6-3,13,-,TRBJ2-1
CASSVSGGNYNEQFF,TGTGCCAGCAGCGTCAGCGGGGGGAACTACAATGAGCAGTTCTTC,-,TRBV9,15,TRBD2,TRBJ2-1
CASSQDRGTEAFF,TGCGCCAGCAGCCAGGACAGGGGTACTGAAGCTTTCTTT,-,TRBV4-3,13,TRBD1,TRBJ1-1
CASSQDYGTSGRAAITGELFF,TGTGCCAGCAGCCAAGATTACGGGACTAGCGGGAGGGCAGCAATTACCGGGGAGCTGTTTTTT,-,TRBV3-1/TRBV3-2,21,TRBD2,TRBJ2-2
CASSEGLVGGELFF,TGCGCCAGCAGCGAGGGACTAGTTGGCGGGGAGCTGTTTTTT,-,TRBV5-1,14,TRBD2,TRBJ2-2
CASSFGLAGGNEQFF,TGTGCCAGCAGTTTCGGGCTAGCGGGGGGAAATGAGCAGTTCTTC,-,TRBV27,15,TRBD2,TRBJ2-1
CASRIQGSTFF,TGTGCCAGCAGAATACAGGGATCGACTTTCTTT,-,TRBV12-3/TRBV12-4,11,-,TRBJ1-1
CASSHPGQGSHEQYF,TGTGCCAGCAGCCATCCGGGACAGGGGTCCCACGAGCAGTACTTC,-,TRBV14,15,TRBD1,TRBJ2-7
CASRRTGRRTYGYTF,TGTGCCAGCAGGCGGACAGGAAGGAGGACCTATGGCTACACCTTC,-,TRBV5-8,15,TRBD1,TRBJ1-2
CASSFTGQSAYEQYF,TGTGCCAGCAGTTTTACGGGACAGTCGGCCTACGAGCAGTACTTC,-,TRBV27,15,TRBD1,TRBJ2-7
CASSGQGGQPQHF,TGTGCCTCTTCGGGACAGGGGGGGCAGCCCCAGCATTTT,-,TRBV2,13,TRBD1,TRBJ1-5
CASSQGDRGQPQHF,TGCGCCAGCAGCCAAGGGGACAGGGGTCAGCCCCAGCATTTT,-,TRBV4-1,14,TRBD1,TRBJ1-5
CASSLYTDRGSGNTIYF,TGTGCCAGCAGCTTGTATACAGACAGGGGATCCGGAAACACCATATATTTT,-,TRBV5-8,17,TRBD1,TRBJ1-3
CASSYGRGGRTYEQYF,TGTGCCAGCAGTTACGGGAGGGGAGGTCGCACCTACGAGCAGTACTTC,-,TRBV6-2/TRBV6-3,16,TRBD2,TRBJ2-7
CASRRTGVVYEQYF,TGTGCCAGCAGAAGGACAGGGGTGGTCTACGAGCAGTACTTC,-,TRBV2,14,TRBD1,TRBJ2-7
CASSYHVVAGWDNYEQYF,TGTGCCAGCAGTTACCACGTGGTAGCGGGATGGGACAACTACGAGCAGTACTTC,-,TRBV6-2/TRBV6-3,18,TRBD2,TRBJ2-7
CASSWSGRAYNEQFF,TGTGCCAGCAGTTGGTCAGGCCGAGCCTACAATGAGCAGTTCTTC,-,TRBV28,15,-,TRBJ2-1
CASSQDRLAGGPDTQYF,TGTGCCAGCAGCCAGGACCGACTAGCGGGAGGGCCGGATACGCAGTATTTT,-,TRBV4-2,17,TRBD2,TRBJ2-3
CSVPQSSSGNTIYF,TGCAGCGTCCCCCAGTCAAGCTCTGGAAACACCATATATTTT,-,TRBV29-1,14,-,TRBJ1-3
CASSLAGNEQFF,TGCGCCAGCAGCTTGGCGGGGAATGAGCAGTTCTTC,once,TRBV5-1,12,-,TRBJ2-1
CASSQDRGRYYGYTF,TGCGCCAGCAGCCAAGACAGGGGGCGCTACTATGGCTACACCTTC,-,TRBV4-3,15,TRBD1,TRBJ1-2
CASSLDRQTGMNTEAFF,TGTGCCAGCAGCTTAGATCGGCAGACTGGTATGAACACTGAAGCTTTCTTT,-,TRBV11-3,17,-,TRBJ1-1
CASSDYGQGSYEQYF,TGTGCCAGCAGTGATTATGGACAGGGTTCCTACGAGCAGTACTTC,-,TRBV25-1,15,TRBD1,TRBJ2-7
CASRGTGVYGYTF,TGTGCCAGCAGGGGGACAGGAGTTTATGGCTACACCTTC,once,TRBV6-5,13,TRBD1,TRBJ1-2
CASSFRGGMNTEAFF,TGTGCCAGCAGTTTTCGGGGGGGGATGAACACTGAAGCTTTCTTT,few,TRBV28,15,-,TRBJ1-1
CASSRWTGSDNEQFF,TGTGCCAGCAGCCGCTGGACAGGGTCTGACAATGAGCAGTTCTTC,-,TRBV6-2/TRBV6-3,15,TRBD1,TRBJ2-1
CASSLRRGGGPPYEQYF,TGTGCCAGCAGCTTAAGGAGAGGGGGCGGGCCCCCCTACGAGCAGTACTTC,-,TRBV7-9,17,TRBD1,TRBJ2-7
CASSMRVTGELFF,TGTGCCAGCAGCATGCGAGTCACCGGGGAGCTGTTTTTT,-,TRBV7-9,13,-,TRBJ2-2
CASSRDSRTDTQYF,TGTGCCAGCAGCCGAGACAGCCGCACAGATACGCAGTATTTT,-,TRBV27,14,-,TRBJ2-3
CASSQYDREALWGYTF,TGTGCCAGCAGCCAATACGACAGGGAGGCCCTATGGGGCTACACCTTC,-,TRBV7-9,16,TRBD1,TRBJ1-2
CASSQDSLEETQYF,TGTGCCAGCAGCCAGGACAGTCTAGAAGAGACCCAGTACTTC,-,TRBV5-8,14,-,TRBJ2-5
CASGRTLGNTIYF,TGCGCCAGCGGCCGAACCTTGGGAAACACCATATATTTT,-,TRBV5-1,13,-,TRBJ1-3
CASSFTGTGGYNEQFF,TGCGCCAGCAGCTTCACCGGGACAGGGGGCTACAATGAGCAGTTCTTC,-,TRBV5-1,16,TRBD1,TRBJ2-1
CASLLVDFKYF,TGTGCCAGCTTGTTAGTGGACTTCAAGTATTTT,-,TRBV2,11,-,TRBJ2-3
CAIRDQEQETQYF,TGTGCCATCAGGGATCAGGAACAAGAGACCCAGTACTTC,-,TRBV10-3,13,-,TRBJ2-5
CASSLPNQRSPLHF,TGTGCCAGCAGCTTACCCAACCAGCGTTCACCCCTCCACTTT,-,TRBV7-9,14,-,TRBJ1-6
CASTFRGGAVMNTEAFF,TGTGCCAGCACCTTTCGAGGGGGCGCGGTAATGAACACTGAAGCTTTCTTT,-,TRBV5-6,17,TRBD1,TRBJ1-1
CASTELATNEKLFF,TGCGCCAGCACGGAGCTCGCAACTAATGAAAAACTGTTTTTT,-,TRBV10-1,14,-,TRBJ1-4
CASGRSLGYTF,TGTGCTAGTGGTCGGTCCCTTGGCTACACCTTC,-,TRBV12-5,11,-,TRBJ1-2
CATSSTRQGLGSPLHF,TGTGCCACCAGCAGTACACGACAGGGGTTGGGTTCACCCCTCCACTTT,-,TRBV15,16,TRBD1,TRBJ1-6
CASGLTGFSYEQYF,TGTGCTAGTGGTTTGACAGGGTTCTCCTACGAGCAGTACTTC,-,TRBV12-5,14,-,TRBJ2-7
CASRQGRTEAFF,TGTGCCAGCAGGCAGGGGCGGACTGAAGCTTTCTTT,-,TRBV5-6,12,-,TRBJ1-1
CASRVTGGLNETQYF,TGTGCCAGTCGGGTCACGGGGGGCCTTAATGAGACCCAGTACTTC,-,TRBV2,15,-,TRBJ2-5
CASSADGGIEKLFF,TGTGCCAGCAGCGCAGATGGGGGGATTGAAAAACTGTTTTTT,-,TRBV9,14,-,TRBJ1-4
CASSVAGSAQPQHF,TGTGCCAGCAGTGTCGCAGGGTCCGCCCAGCCCCAGCATTTT,-,TRBV25-1,14,-,TRBJ1-5
CASKSTGSSYEQYF,TGTGCCAGCAAATCGACAGGGAGCTCCTACGAGCAGTACTTC,-,TRBV2,14,TRBD1,TRBJ2-7
CASSVEPFENTEAFF,TGTGCCAGCAGCGTAGAGCCATTCGAAAACACTGAAGCTTTCTTT,-,TRBV9,15,-,TRBJ1-1
CASSPSDGDQPQHF,TGTGCCAGCAGTCCTAGTGACGGGGATCAGCCCCAGCATTTT,-,TRBV27,14,-,TRBJ1-5
CASTQAVDNEQFF,TGTGCCAGCACCCAGGCTGTCGACAATGAGCAGTTCTTC,once,TRBV18,13,-,TRBJ2-1
CASSLLWGQTFSGANVLTF,TGTGCCAGCAGCTTACTATGGGGGCAAACCTTTTCTGGGGCCAACGTCCTGACTTTC,-,TRBV11-2,19,-,TRBJ2-6
CASSLLPGTYEQYF,TGTGCCAGCAGTTTGTTGCCAGGGACCTACGAGCAGTACTTC,-,TRBV28,14,-,TRBJ2-7
CASSSGSSGANVLTF,TGTGCCAGCAGTAGCGGCAGTTCTGGGGCCAACGTCCTGACTTTC,-,TRBV6-2/TRBV6-3,15,-,TRBJ2-6
CATSRLETSDYNEQFF,TGTGCCACCAGCAGACTAGAGACTAGCGACTACAATGAGCAGTTCTTC,once,TRBV15,16,TRBD2,TRBJ2-1
CASRAAGGADGYTF,TGTGCCAGCAGAGCCGCAGGGGGCGCGGATGGCTACACCTTC,-,TRBV25-1,14,TRBD1,TRBJ1-2
CASRDAGNEQFF,TGTGCCAGCCGCGATGCCGGCAATGAGCAGTTCTTC,once,TRBV2,12,-,TRBJ2-1